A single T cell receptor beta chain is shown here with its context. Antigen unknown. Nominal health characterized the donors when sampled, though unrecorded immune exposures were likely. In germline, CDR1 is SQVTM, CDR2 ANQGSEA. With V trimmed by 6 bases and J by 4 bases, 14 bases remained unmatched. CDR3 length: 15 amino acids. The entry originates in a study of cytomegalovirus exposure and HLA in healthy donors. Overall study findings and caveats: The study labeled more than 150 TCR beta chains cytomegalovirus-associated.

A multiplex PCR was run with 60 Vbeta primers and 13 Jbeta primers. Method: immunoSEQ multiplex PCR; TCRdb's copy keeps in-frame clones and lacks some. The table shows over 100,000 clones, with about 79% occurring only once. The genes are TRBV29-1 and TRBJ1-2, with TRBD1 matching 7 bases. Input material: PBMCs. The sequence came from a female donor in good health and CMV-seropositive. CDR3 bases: TGCAGCGTCCAAGAGACAGGGTCGCTCGGCTATGGCTACACCTTC. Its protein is CSVQETGSLGYGYTF.